This TCR beta chain originates from a study of T cell clonality in common variable immunodeficiency. This clone was observed a few times. Profiling relied on immunoSEQ multiplex PCR, and the TCRdb table lists in-frame clones only, not all of them. The repertoire consists of tens of thousands of clones, none detected only once. Sequenced material: peripheral blood mononuclear cells. This TCR was recovered from a person aged 18 to 69 in good health.

CDR3 DNA (partial): TGCAGTGCTAGAGAGCAGGGGTGGTACGAG. Its translation: CSAREQGWYE. The entire CDR3 protein is CSAREQGWYEQYF. This sequence joins TRBV20-1 and TRBJ2-7; D might be TRBD1 (6 bases). The read halts 3 residues ahead of the CDR3 end, with the missing end drawn from the germline J gene. CDR3 length equals 13 residues. The V end lost 0 bases, the J end lost 4 bases, and 10 bases lay between the germline ends. Germline lookup yields CDR1 DFQATT and CDR2 SNEGSKA (reference sequence).